These T cell receptor beta chains were read from a single sample in a study of T cells in Graves' hyperthyroidism and ophthalmopathy. TCRdb independently ran MiXCR on the multiplex PCR reads; one entry per CDR3 protein. The sample yields some 150,000 distinct CDR3 sequences, 22% seen once. Input material: blood. These receptors all stem from a woman between 50 and 59 years old with Graves' hyperthyroidism that later progressed to Graves' ophthalmopathy. The conserved cysteine and the conserved F or W are not part of the CDR3 here. Fields, in order: J gene, V gene, CDR3 protein.

TRBJ2-2 TRBV2 ASSQGGSGELF
TRBJ1-2 TRBV20-1 SASGTGPGYT
TRBJ2-7 TRBV28 ASSPQTGIDRGQY
TRBJ2-7 TRBV14 ASSQLGLADSYEQY
TRBJ2-7 TRBV2 ASSRTSATYEQY
TRBJ1-5 TRBV25-1 ASRDRGLLSNQPQH
TRBJ2-2 TRBV29-1 SVARGNTGELF
TRBJ2-2 TRBV20-1 SASLTLADTGELF
TRBJ2-1 TRBV7-8 ASSRNTGDEQF
TRBJ2-2 TRBV4-1 ASSLLAGRNTGELF
TRBJ2-5 TRBV6-1 ASSPGLAGAGQETQY
TRBJ1-2 TRBV3-1 ASSQGASWGYT
TRBJ2-2 TRBV3-1 ASSQDLVAGGAGELF
TRBJ1-3 TRBV20-1 SFAQGAGNTIY
TRBJ2-3 TRBV20-1 SARDNGLTDTQY
TRBJ1-5 TRBV12-3/TRBV12-4 ASSLGSQFNQPQH
TRBJ1-3 TRBV7-9 ASRPQGSGNTIY
TRBJ2-7 TRBV10-3 AISPTGDQLSEQY
TRBJ1-1 TRBV19 ASSADRSPEAF
TRBJ2-3 TRBV28 ASSEAGTGEDTQY
TRBJ2-7 TRBV20-1 SARGPGEQY
TRBJ2-3 TRBV3-1 ASSPSRDTQY
TRBJ2-2 TRBV30 AWSEINTGELF
TRBJ2-5 TRBV20-1 SARGESVETQY
TRBJ2-3 TRBV5-4 ASSRTSGNTDTQY
TRBJ1-2 TRBV12-3/TRBV12-4 ASSFSTGPNYGYT
TRBJ2-5 TRBV6-1 ASSRGGVMETQY